This T cell receptor beta chain was captured by sequencing in a study of identical twins' blood T cells. Broader study findings: Top TCRbeta clonotypes were shared more with twin than unrelated donors.

Germline V gives CDR1 MNHNY, CDR2 SVGAGI (reference sequence). The V segment lost 8 bases and the J segment 1 base; nucleotides outside the gene matches: 7. The CDR3 loop spans 14 amino acids. Remarks on this clonotype: Its antigen remains unknown.

TCRdb re-called the 5' RACE reads through MiXCR, storing one row per CDR3 protein. The repertoire holds fewer than 450,000 distinct CDR3 sequences, with over 25% as singletons. This rearrangement joins TRBV6-6 to TRBJ1-1, with 7 bases matching TRBD1. This TCR derives from a woman aged 18-49 years in good health. Sequencing was performed on PBMCs. CDR3 amino acids: CASLRGLTNTEAFF. CDR3 nucleotide sequence: TGTGCCAGCTTAAGGGGGCTTACGAACACTGAAGCTTTCTTT.